This T cell receptor beta chain was observed in a study of T cells in Graves' hyperthyroidism and ophthalmopathy. Researchers amplified the TCR beta CDR3 regions from RNA transcripts. The HTBI primer set drove a first-round RT-PCR of the TCR CDR3. TCRdb redid the calling of the multiplex PCR reads with MiXCR, one entry per CDR3 protein. The sample contains around 700,000 distinct CDR3 sequences, about 17% of which appear only once. CDR1 and CDR2 from the germline V gene are SGHRS and YFSETQ. The CDR3 length is 14 residues. The trim removed 6 bases at V and 2 bases at J, leaving 7 bases unmatched. Newly diagnosed hyperthyroidism patients aged 18 to 65 years had disease lasting under 2 months. Each diagnosis drew on symptoms, thyroxine, TRAb, thyroid ultrasound and orbital computed tomography findings. The PBMCs had their origin in around 10 ml of fresh peripheral blood. This clonotype was picked up a small number of times.

The chain uses TRBV5-1 and TRBJ1-1; 7 nucleotides align to TRBD1. This TCR was sampled from a woman aged 45-65 years with Graves' hyperthyroidism that later progressed to Graves' ophthalmopathy. Material for sequencing was blood. CDR3 sequence: CASNQRTGNTEAFF. For the CDR3, the DNA is TGCGCCAGCAACCAAAGGACAGGCAACACTGAAGCTTTCTTT.